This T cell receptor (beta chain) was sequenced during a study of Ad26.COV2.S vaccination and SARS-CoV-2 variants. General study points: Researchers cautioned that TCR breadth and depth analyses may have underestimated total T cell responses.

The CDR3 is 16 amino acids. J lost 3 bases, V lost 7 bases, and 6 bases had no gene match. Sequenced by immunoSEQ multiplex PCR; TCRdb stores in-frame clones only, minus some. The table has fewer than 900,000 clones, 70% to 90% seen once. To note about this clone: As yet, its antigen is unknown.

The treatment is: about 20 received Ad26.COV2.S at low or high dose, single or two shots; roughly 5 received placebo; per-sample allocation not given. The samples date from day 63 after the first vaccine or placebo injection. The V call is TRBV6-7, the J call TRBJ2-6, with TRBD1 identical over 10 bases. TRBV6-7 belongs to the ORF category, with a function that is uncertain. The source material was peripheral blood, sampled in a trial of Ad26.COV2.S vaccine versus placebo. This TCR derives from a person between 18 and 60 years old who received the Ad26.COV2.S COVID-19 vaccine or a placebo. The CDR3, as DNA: TGTGCCAGCAACAGACAGGGGGCGGATGGGGCCAACGTCCTGACTTTC. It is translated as CASNRQGADGANVLTF.